Following are 28 T cell receptor beta chains from one sample sequenced in a study of identical twins. MiXCR, applied by TCRdb to the 5' RACE reads, yields one record per CDR3 protein. This repertoire shows 1.5 million to 2 million distinct CDR3 sequences, under 35% found once; its top ten account for less than 0.35%. The sample taken for sequencing was cord blood. The receptors derive from a newborn girl in good health.

The chain couples TRBV2 to TRBJ2-5; D remains ambiguous. CDR3 length equals 12 residues. The V gene's germline CDR1 is SNHLY and CDR2 FYNNEI. V gave up 7 bases and J gave up 11 bases, with 17 bases separating them. The CDR3 bases are TGTGCCAGCATCCCCGGTAACAATGAGCAGTACTTC. This translates into CASIPGNNEQYF. The full variable domain, rest sourced from reference TRBV2 and TRBJ2-5, is EPEVTQTPSHQVTQMGQEVILRCVPISNHLYFYWYRQILGQKVEFLVSFYNNEISEKSEIFDDQFSVERPDGSNFTLKIRSTKLEDSAMYFCASIPGNNEQYFGPGTRLLVL.

The chain links TRBV20-1 to TRBJ2-7; D not certain. The ends were cut back, 0 bases at V and 7 bases at J, with 10 bases in the middle. This CDR3 region has 12 residues. Germline assignment: CDR1 DFQATT and CDR2 SNEGSKA (reference sequence). CDR3 region: CSARDLSNEQYF. The CDR3, as DNA: TGCAGTGCTAGAGATTTAAGCAATGAGCAGTACTTC.

The rearrangement uses TRBV27 and TRBJ1-2; TRBD1 agrees at 7 bases. CDR1 MNHEY and CDR2 SMNVEV come from the germline V gene (reference sequence). V shed 2 bases and J 8 bases; nucleotides not matched to a gene: 5. The CDR3 covers 13 residues. CDR3 nucleotide sequence: TGTGCCAGCAGTTTACTAGGGACAGAAGGCTACACCTTC. This sequence encodes CASSLLGTEGYTF.

This clonotype came up a few times. This chain uses TRBV5-1 with TRBJ1-4; no definite D call. V gave up 5 bases and J gave up 7 bases, with 12 bases separating them. This CDR3 is 13 amino acids long. CDR1 and CDR2 from the germline V gene are SGHRS and YFSETQ. The CDR3 DNA sequence: TGCGCCAGCAGGCCAACCGGAGGTGAAAAACTGTTTTTT. It translates to CASRPTGGEKLFF.

This clonotype was detected a few times. This chain links TRBV6-1 with TRBJ2-1, with D perhaps matching TRBD2 (5 bases). V was clipped by 10 bases and J by 3 bases, with 13 bases between them. CDR1 and CDR2 (germline): MNHNS, SASEGT. This CDR3 contains 13 residues. The CDR3 coding sequence is TGTGCCACCTCACTAGGGTACTACAATGAGCAGTTCTTC. Translating gives CATSLGYYNEQFF.

In this sample, this clonotype turned up a few times. This chain links TRBV7-2 with TRBJ2-4; unclear D gene. The CDR3 contains 16 residues. CDR1 and CDR2 (germline): SGHTA, FQGNSA. The ends were cut back, 2 bases at V and 7 bases at J, with 18 bases in the middle. Written as DNA, the CDR3 is TGTGCCAGCAGCTTAAATTCCCTAAGCTTTCGGAACATTCAGTACTTC. Residues: CASSLNSLSFRNIQYF. The whole variable domain, filled in from reference TRBV7-2 and TRBJ2-4, reads GAGVSQSPSNKVTEKGKDVELRCDPISGHTALYWYRQSLGQGLEFLIYFQGNSAPDKSGLPSDRFSAERTGGSVSTLTIQRTQQEDSAVYLCASSLNSLSFRNIQYFGAGTRLSVL.

As regards this clonotype: A much larger clone is a single base away; this may be a read error. The chain joins TRBV20-1 to TRBJ2-4; D is undetermined. In germline, CDR1 is DFQATT, CDR2 SNEGSKA (reference sequence). Trimming cost V 3 bases and J 1 base, with 7 bases left between them. This CDR3 spans 13 amino acids. In DNA form, the CDR3 reads TGCAGTGCTAGGGGTAGCGCCAAAAACATTCAGTACTTC. This gives the protein CSARGSAKNIQYF.

The sample holds a few counts of this clonotype. V gene TRBV10-3 combines with J gene TRBJ1-5; maybe TRBD1 (6 bases). The germline V gene encodes CDR1 ENHRY and CDR2 SYGVKD. Trimming took 10 bases from V and 5 from J, leaving 9 bases between them. CDR3 length: 11 residues. CDR3 DNA: TGTGCCACCCGACAGGATCAGCCCCAGCATTTT. Its protein product is CATRQDQPQHF.

On this clonotype: A much larger clone differs by one base, so this may be a read error. The chain joins TRBV6-2 or TRBV6-3 to TRBJ2-1; TRBD2 matches at 8 bases. Germline values: CDR1 MNHEY, CDR2 SVGEGT. V shed 11 bases, J shed 2 bases, and the junction held 8 bases outside the gene matches. CDR3 size: 14 residues. CDR3 amino acids: CAGGRLAPYNEQFF. CDR3 DNA sequence: TGTGCCGGCGGCCGACTAGCGCCCTACAATGAGCAGTTCTTC.

Worth noting for this clonotype: A much larger clone lies a single base off, so this may be a read error. The chain employs TRBV4-2 and TRBJ2-4; TRBD2 might be the D (6 bases). The end of the DNA aligns better with TRBJ2-5, so the J call may be wrong. Germline assignment: CDR1 LGHNA and CDR2 YNFKEQ. This CDR3 is built from 15 residues. The CDR3 sequence: CASSQVGLIQETQYF. CDR3 in DNA: TGTGCCAGCAGCCAAGTGGGACTGATACAAGAGACCCAGTACTTC.

The V and J genes are TRBV15 and TRBJ2-1, with 10 bases lining up with TRBD2. The DNA end is more similar to TRBJ2-7, so the J call may be wrong. Germline CDR1 is LNHNV and CDR2 is YYDKDF (reference sequence). CDR3 length: 15 residues. The CDR3 loop is CATSSGRAIHNEQYF. DNA for the CDR3: TGTGCCACCTCAAGCGGGAGGGCCATTCACAATGAGCAGTACTTC.

The chain recombines TRBV5-6 with TRBJ1-4; D is ambiguous. Per the germline V gene, CDR1 is SGHDT and CDR2 is YYEEEE. V was cut by 0 bases and J by 10 bases, with 19 bases left in between. The CDR3 extends over 16 amino acids. CDR3 in amino acids: CASSLEVGPRMGKLFF. CDR3 DNA sequence: TGTGCCAGCAGCTTGGAGGTGGGCCCTAGGATGGGAAAACTGTTTTTT.

For the CDR3, the DNA is TGTGCCAGCAGTTTAACCCCAGGGGGGGCCAAAAACATTCAGTACTTC. It encodes CASSLTPGGAKNIQYF. The chain has TRBV27 and TRBJ2-4, with D maybe TRBD1 (7 bases). The CDR3 consists of 16 residues. The V and J ends lost 2 bases and 1 base respectively, with 12 bases between them. CDR1 and CDR2 (germline): MNHEY, SMNVEV (reference sequence).

The chain carries TRBV3-1 and TRBJ2-1; tentatively, D is TRBD2 (5 bases). The germline V gene has CDR1 LGHDT and CDR2 YNNKEL (reference sequence). This CDR3 is built from 17 residues. The germline V and J ends were trimmed by 0 bases and 3 bases, with 15 bases remaining between them. The CDR3 DNA follows: TGTGCCAGCAGCCAAGATCGGGTGAGCGGCCTCTACAATGAGCAGTTCTTC. Amino acid sequence: CASSQDRVSGLYNEQFF.

The chain couples TRBV20-1 to TRBJ2-7; perhaps TRBD2 as D (5 bases). Germline CDR1 and CDR2: DFQATT and SNEGSKA (reference sequence). V was cut by 6 bases and J by 7 bases, with 13 bases left in between. The CDR3 sequence is 11 residues long. CDR3 DNA: TGCAGTGCCCCGACTAAGAATGAGCAGTACTTC. This codes for CSAPTKNEQYF.

The chain links TRBV29-1 to TRBJ2-2; TRBD1 agrees at 7 bases. V dropped 8 bases and J dropped 2; count of bases not matched to a gene: 8. This CDR3 comprises 14 residues. From germline, CDR1 is SQVTM and CDR2 ANQGSEA. This CDR3 is CSLRTGPNTGELFF. CDR3 DNA sequence: TGCAGCCTAAGGACAGGCCCAAACACCGGGGAGCTGTTTTTT.

The chain links TRBV20-1 to TRBJ2-3, with 10 positions matching TRBD2. With 3 bases clipped from V and 2 bases from J, the junction kept 5 bases outside the gene matches. This CDR3 is built from 15 residues. Germline V gives CDR1 DFQATT, CDR2 SNEGSKA (reference sequence). This CDR3 reads CSARVAGGLTDTQYF. CDR3 sequence (DNA): TGCAGTGCTAGGGTAGCGGGGGGTCTCACAGATACGCAGTATTTT.

This clonotype was seen at least ten times. As DNA, the CDR3 is TGTGCCAGCCGATTTACGGGTTCCTGGATCGACGAGCAGTACTTC. Translation: CASRFTGSWIDEQYF. V is TRBV12-3 or TRBV12-4 and J is TRBJ2-7; D remains unclear. Trimming took off 8 bases at V and 5 bases at J, with 22 bases between the two ends. The CDR3 covers 15 residues.

CDR3: CATSDRLVGNEQFF. The DNA of the CDR3 is TGTGCCACCAGTGACCGACTAGTAGGCAATGAGCAGTTCTTC. The J gene is TRBJ2-1, the V gene TRBV24-1; a weak D match, TRBD2 (6 bases). This CDR3 is built from 14 residues. Trimming took off 4 bases at V and 6 bases at J, with 12 bases between the two ends. Looked up from germline, CDR1 is KGHDR and CDR2 is SFDVKD.

In this sample, this clonotype turned up many times. This chain links TRBV5-6 with TRBJ2-3; D is possibly TRBD2 (8 bases). V was trimmed by 4 bases and J by 3 bases, leaving 21 bases between them. Germline V lookup: CDR1 SGHDT, CDR2 YYEEEE. The CDR3 contains 17 residues. In DNA, the CDR3 is TGTGCCAGCAGCATAAACGGGAGGGGGCGAACGACAGATACGCAGTATTTT. Amino acids: CASSINGRGRTTDTQYF.

Notes on this clonotype: A read error may account for a junction end that differs from germline. As DNA, the CDR3 is TGTGCCAGCAGCTCAACGACAGGGACACAGCCCCGGCATTTT. It specifies CASSSTTGTQPRHF. The gene calls are TRBV7-9 and TRBJ1-5; 7 bases line up with TRBD1. The germline CDR1 and CDR2 sequences are SEHNR and FQNEAQ (reference sequence). The length of the CDR3 is 14 residues.

Details on this clonotype: Just one base apart from a much larger clone, this may be a read error. This chain uses TRBV6-5 with TRBJ2-7; TRBD1 is a possible D gene (6 bases). The CDR3 contains 14 residues. Germline CDR1 reads MNHEY; CDR2 reads SVGAGI. The CDR3 region has the DNA TGTGCCGGCAGTCCCAACAGGGCTAGACGCGAGCAGTACTTC. It encodes CAGSPNRARREQYF.

The chain is built from TRBV29-1 and TRBJ1-1; D is uncertain. This CDR3 is built from 13 residues. V lost 7 bases, J lost 0 bases, and 12 bases lay in between. Germline values: CDR1 SQVTM, CDR2 ANQGSEA. In DNA, the CDR3 is TGCAGCGCCGGGTCTTCAATGAACACTGAAGCTTTCTTT. Its translation is CSAGSSMNTEAFF.

The chain is built from TRBV3-1 and TRBJ2-3, with 9 bases fitting TRBD2. The CDR3 has 15 amino acids. The junction had 1 base not matched to a gene; V was cut back by 2 bases and J by 1 base. Germline assignment: CDR1 LGHDT and CDR2 YNNKEL (reference sequence). The CDR3 DNA follows: TGTGCCAGCAGCCAACCTAGCGGGGGCACAGATACGCAGTATTTT. Translation gives CASSQPSGGTDTQYF.

This clonotype occurred once. The CDR3 loop is CASSSGSFSGNTIYF. Written as DNA, the CDR3 is TGTGCCAGCAGTTCGGGGTCCTTCTCTGGAAACACCATATATTTT. This rearrangement joins TRBV7-9 to TRBJ1-3, with D uncertain. The CDR3 is 15 amino acids. Trimming removed 6 bases from V and 0 bases from J, with 12 bases in between. The germline gives CDR1 SEHNR, CDR2 FQNEAQ (reference sequence).

This clonotype came up a few times. V gene TRBV5-1 combines with J gene TRBJ2-3; D is unclear. Germline assignment: CDR1 SGHRS and CDR2 YFSETQ. The CDR3 totals 14 residues. V lost 6 bases to trimming and J lost 0 bases, with 11 bases between them. The CDR3 loop is CASKDVTSTDTQYF. CDR3 in DNA: TGCGCCAGCAAAGACGTGACTAGCACAGATACGCAGTATTTT.

This clonotype was observed at least ten times. This rearrangement joins TRBV6-6 to TRBJ2-7; D gene unclear. Trimming shortened V by 0 bases and J by 7 bases, and 13 bases separated the two germline ends. The CDR3 has 14 residues. Germline values: CDR1 MNHNY, CDR2 SVGAGI (reference sequence). The CDR3, as DNA: TGTGCCAGCAGTTACTCGGACGGTTCTATGGAGCAGTACTTC. This gives the protein CASSYSDGSMEQYF.

This clonotype was detected once. The CDR3 sequence is CSARDGSLGQYEQYF. The CDR3, as DNA: TGCAGTGCTAGAGATGGATCTTTGGGACAGTACGAGCAGTACTTC. V gene TRBV20-1 combines with J gene TRBJ2-5; 7 nucleotides match TRBD1. Matching the DNA end better, TRBJ2-7 makes the J call doubtful. The CDR3 has 15 amino acids. Germline V gene data show CDR1 as DFQATT and CDR2 as SNEGSKA (reference sequence).